This is a list of T cell receptor beta chains from one sample in a study of cytomegalovirus exposure and HLA in healthy donors. The method was immunoSEQ multiplex PCR; TCRdb's version includes in-frame clones alone and lacks a portion of them. The sample lists some 120,000 clones, over 15% occurring once. Sample: PBMCs. The receptors were sampled from a woman between 18 and 29 years old in good health and CMV-seronegative. CDR3s include the opening cysteine and the closing phenylalanine or tryptophan. The order of the fields is clone size, D gene, J gene, V gene, CDR3 protein, CDR3 DNA. D genes are given only for firm matches. Some rows have no size entry. The others give once, few or many, or a class for an expanded clone.

>-|TRBD1|TRBJ2-7|TRBV2
CASEGARPEQYF
TGTGCCAGCGAGGGGGCTCGCCCCGAGCAGTACTTC
>few|TRBD2|TRBJ2-1|TRBV7-7
CASSLVSGSAGEQFF
TGTGCTAGCAGCTTAGTTAGCGGGAGTGCCGGGGAGCAGTTCTTC
>few|-|TRBJ1-1|TRBV4-1
CASSHILRQPPPWAFF
TGCGCCAGCAGCCATATCCTTAGACAGCCCCCGCCCTGGGCTTTCTTT
>few|TRBD1|TRBJ1-5|TRBV28
CASSPADRGHGNQPQHF
TGTGCCAGCAGTCCCGCCGACAGGGGGCACGGCAATCAGCCCCAGCATTTT
>-|-|TRBJ1-4|TRBV6-6
CASSYRAGNEKLFF
TGTGCCAGCAGTTACCGGGCAGGGAATGAAAAACTGTTTTTT
>-|-|TRBJ2-3|TRBV30
CAWSVLTGADTQYF
TGTGCCTGGAGTGTACTTACGGGGGCAGATACGCAGTATTTT
>-|-|TRBJ2-1|TRBV25-1
CASSVSSAGEQFF
TGTGCCAGCAGTGTTTCTAGCGCCGGCGAGCAGTTCTTC
>few|-|TRBJ2-5|TRBV5-4
CASSPPGVQGETQYF
TGTGCCAGCAGCCCACCGGGGGTTCAGGGAGAGACCCAGTACTTC
>few|TRBD1|TRBJ1-6|TRBV6-5
CASSYTGQNYNSPLHF
TGTGCCAGCAGTTATACGGGACAGAATTATAATTCACCCCTCCACTTT
>few|TRBD1|TRBJ2-3|TRBV27
CASSPDRGNTQYF
TGTGCCAGCAGTCCGGACAGGGGGAATACGCAGTATTTT
>-|-|TRBJ2-7|TRBV5-1
CASRTDSLDSYEQYF
TGCGCCAGCAGAACTGACAGCCTTGATTCCTACGAGCAGTACTTC